This T cell receptor (beta chain) is drawn from a study of cytomegalovirus exposure and HLA in healthy donors. Looked up from germline, CDR1 is GTSNPN and CDR2 is SVGIG (reference sequence). V was pared by 2 bases and J by 4 bases, with 17 bases between. This CDR3 spans 15 amino acids. PCR amplification relied on 60 Vbeta primers (plus 13 Jbeta primers). Profiling relied on immunoSEQ multiplex PCR, and the TCRdb table lists in-frame clones only, not all of them. The sample records some 160,000 clones, approximately 75% being singletons. The TCR comes from a man aged 45-65 years in good health and CMV-seropositive. The V and J genes are TRBV30 and TRBJ1-1; D uncertain. The sample was PBMCs. The CDR3: CAWSRLGLESTEAFF. The CDR3 bases are TGTGCCTGGAGTAGACTAGGCCTCGAGAGCACTGAAGCTTTCTTT.